What follows describes a single T cell receptor beta chain. Its antigen remains unidentified. Primers: 60 Vbeta forward and 13 Jbeta reverse. Libraries were prepared by immunoSEQ multiplex PCR; TCRdb keeps only in-frame clonotypes and omits some of them. The sample holds about 160,000 clones, around 90% seen once. This record comes from a study of cytomegalovirus exposure and HLA in healthy donors. The study's findings and limits: Apart from CMV serostatus, no immune exposure information was available.

The CDR3 runs 14 residues. The ends lost 6 bases at V and 9 bases at J; junction bases unmatched: 12. The germline CDR1 and CDR2 sequences are MNHEY and SVGAGI. Sequencing was performed on PBMCs. This receptor was obtained from a woman under 40 in good health and CMV-seronegative. The V and J genes are TRBV6-5 and TRBJ2-3; 7 positions match TRBD2. CDR3 residues: CASSPSAGVGTQYF. The CDR3, as DNA: TGTGCCAGCAGCCCCTCCGCGGGGGTTGGGACGCAGTATTTT.